This is a list of T cell receptor beta chains from one sample in a study of CD8+CD57+ T cells in acquired aplastic anemia. TCRdb recomputed calls from the reads with MiXCR, one row per CDR3 protein. Of about 240,000 distinct CDR3 sequences in the sample, around half were seen once. Sequenced input: sorted CD4+, CD8+, or CD8+CD57+ T cells (not recorded which) from PBMCs. Receptor source: a human donor with aplastic anemia. CDR3s include the opening cysteine and the closing phenylalanine or tryptophan. A D gene is named only where the DNA matches it firmly. The listing skips clone size in some rows; elsewhere it reads once, few, many or a size class.

D gene,V gene,clone size,J gene,CDR3 DNA,CDR3 protein
-,TRBV9,many,TRBJ2-4,TGTGCCAGCAGCCCCTCCGGGCTAGCCAAAAACATTCAGTACTTC,CASSPSGLAKNIQYF
-,TRBV7-9,many,TRBJ2-1,TGTGCCAGCAGCAAGAACATTGAGCAGTTCTTC,CASSKNIEQFF
-,TRBV7-9,many,TRBJ2-5,TGTGCCAGCAGCTCGGCCCCAGTACGAGAGACCCAGTACTTC,CASSSAPVRETQYF
-,TRBV4-2,few,TRBJ1-4,TGTGCCAGCACCCTAAATGACCGCTGGGAGGTTTTAGAAAGTGAAAAACTGTTTTTT,CASTLNDRWEVLESEKLFF
-,TRBV27,-,TRBJ2-5,TGTGCCAGCAGTTTAAGAGAAGGCCAAGAGACCCAGTACTTC,CASSLREGQETQYF
-,TRBV7-2,many,TRBJ2-2,TGTGCCAGCAGCCCGAGTCAGGGATACACCGGGGAGCTGTTTTTT,CASSPSQGYTGELFF
-,TRBV9,-,TRBJ2-6,TGTGCCAGCAGCGTAGGTGACTCTGGGGCCAACGTCCTGACTTTC,CASSVGDSGANVLTF
TRBD2,TRBV7-3,-,TRBJ2-1,TGTGCCATCCAGACCGGGACTAGCGGGAGGGGCAATGAGCAGTTCTTC,CAIQTGTSGRGNEQFF
-,TRBV13,many,TRBJ2-2,TGTGCCAGCAGCTCAACGGGGAGCACCGGGGAGCTGTTTTTT,CASSSTGSTGELFF
-,TRBV19,many,TRBJ1-2,TGTGCCAGTAATTTCCGGGAGTCTATCAGGGCCGGCTATGGCTACACCTTC,CASNFRESIRAGYGYTF
-,TRBV6-1,-,TRBJ2-1,TGTGCCAGCAGCGAAGCCTGGAGGGTTAGTGGTAATTACAATGAGCAGTTCTTC,CASSEAWRVSGNYNEQFF
-,TRBV2,many,TRBJ2-5,TGTGCCAGCAGTGAATATGGTACGGGGGTAGAGACCCAGTACTTC,CASSEYGTGVETQYF
-,TRBV14,many,TRBJ2-5,TGTGCCAGCAGCCATCCGCAGGGGGAGACCCAGTACTTC,CASSHPQGETQYF
-,TRBV29-1,many,TRBJ2-7,TGCAGCGTTGAAGAACAGTCCTACGAGCAGTACTTC,CSVEEQSYEQYF
-,TRBV6-6,many,TRBJ2-7,TGTGCCAGCAGAAAACCGGACAAGGATTACGAGCAGTACTTC,CASRKPDKDYEQYF
-,TRBV29-1,few,TRBJ2-7,TGCAGTGCTAGAGATTTAGGCACTTCCCTGCAAAGCCCGCCACCCCACGAGCAGTACTTC,CSARDLGTSLQSPPPHEQYF
-,TRBV9,many,TRBJ1-1,TGTGCCAGCAGCGTGGGGACGGGGAACGACCCCGAGAACGCTGAAGCTTTCTTT,CASSVGTGNDPENAEAFF
-,TRBV7-9,few,TRBJ1-1,TGTGCCAGCAGCCCACAGGGTAGTACTGAAGCTTTCTTT,CASSPQGSTEAFF
TRBD2,TRBV19,-,TRBJ2-5,TGTGCCAGTAGTATCAGACTAGCGGGGGCGCCAAGGGAGACCCAGTACTTC,CASSIRLAGAPRETQYF
-,TRBV20-1,few,TRBJ1-2,TGCAGTGCTACATCAGTTGCTGGCTACACCTTC,CSATSVAGYTF
-,TRBV6-1,-,TRBJ2-7,TGTGCCAGCATCGGCAGAGGGAATCTCGAGCAGTACTTC,CASIGRGNLEQYF
TRBD1,TRBV20-1,medium-sized,TRBJ1-1,TGCAGTGCTAGAGGGACAGGGGACACTGAAGCTTTCTTT,CSARGTGDTEAFF
-,TRBV10-2,few,TRBJ2-2,TGTGCCAGCAACGTTGAGGCTCCAGACAGGACTCTTTATGTGACCGGGGAGCTGTTTTTT,CASNVEAPDRTLYVTGELFF
-,TRBV5-8,many,TRBJ1-2,TGTGCCAGCAGCTTGAGACAGACAGTAAACTATGGCTACACCTTC,CASSLRQTVNYGYTF
TRBD2,TRBV29-1,-,TRBJ2-2,TGCAGCCAAGGCCAGCGGGAGGTAAACACCGGGGAGCTGTTTTTT,CSQGQREVNTGELFF
TRBD1,TRBV7-6,few,TRBJ1-2,TGTGCCAGCAGCCAAGGGCCGACAGGGGCGGGTGGCTACACCTTC,CASSQGPTGAGGYTF
TRBD2,TRBV11-2,many,TRBJ2-3,TGTGCCAGCAGCTTTTTAGCGGGCGGCACAGATACGCAGTATTTT,CASSFLAGGTDTQYF
-,TRBV7-9,-,TRBJ2-3,TGTGCCAGCAGCTTCGGGAGTTACGATACGCAGTATTTT,CASSFGSYDTQYF
TRBD1,TRBV20-1,-,TRBJ1-1,TGCAGTGCTAGAGGCCCAGGGGGGAGGACTGAAGCTTTCTTT,CSARGPGGRTEAFF
-,TRBV15,-,TRBJ2-7,TGTGCCACCAGTCAAACTAGGGACGGCTCCTACGAGCAGTACTTC,CATSQTRDGSYEQYF
-,TRBV2,-,TRBJ1-2,TGTGCCAGCAGTCAACGGAACACTGAAGCTAACTATGGCTACACCTTC,CASSQRNTEANYGYTF
-,TRBV4-1,many,TRBJ2-7,TGCGCCAGCAAGGGAGAGGGAGTTATCGAGCAGTACTTC,CASKGEGVIEQYF
-,TRBV5-5,-,TRBJ1-1,TGTGTCAGCAGCACCTGGACAAGTAGGACTGAAGCTTTCTTT,CVSSTWTSRTEAFF
-,TRBV19,many,TRBJ2-5,TGTGCCAGTAGTCCCTGGGGGGAGACCCAGTACTTC,CASSPWGETQYF
TRBD2,TRBV6-5,many,TRBJ2-1,TGTGCCAGCATTACCCCTAGCGGGAGGGAAGTGAACAATGAGCAGTTCTTC,CASITPSGREVNNEQFF
-,TRBV2,many,TRBJ1-2,TGTGCCAGCGAACGGAAATTGAATGGCTACACCTTC,CASERKLNGYTF
-,TRBV10-3,many,TRBJ2-6,TGTGCCACCAACCACCGGGACTCTATTTCTGGGGCCAACGTCCTGACTTTC,CATNHRDSISGANVLTF
-,TRBV12-5,few,TRBJ2-2,TGTGCTAGTGGTTTTAATTGGGGGAAGTACACCGGGGAGCTGTTTTTT,CASGFNWGKYTGELFF
TRBD1,TRBV7-9,-,TRBJ1-2,TGTGCCAGCAGCGGGACAGGGGCGGGTCGCTACACCTTC,CASSGTGAGRYTF
-,TRBV7-9,once,TRBJ1-2,TGTGCCAGCAGGGACGACACTGCAACTAACTATGGCTACACCTTC,CASRDDTATNYGYTF
-,TRBV7-9,many,TRBJ1-6,TGTGCCAGCAGCCTACCAAGACCTCCCCTCCACTTT,CASSLPRPPLHF
-,TRBV13,many,TRBJ1-3,TGTGCCAGCAGCTTAGGCCGTGGGAGCTCTGGAAACACCATATATTTT,CASSLGRGSSGNTIYF
TRBD1,TRBV6-4,-,TRBJ2-5,TGTGCCAGCAGACAGGGGGCCATCCAAGAGACCCAGTACTTC,CASRQGAIQETQYF
TRBD2,TRBV29-1,-,TRBJ2-5,TGCAGCGTTGGTACTAGCGGGAGGGATGAAGAGACCCAGTACTTC,CSVGTSGRDEETQYF